This is a list of T cell receptor beta chains from one sample in a study of blood T cell repertoires in COVID-19. Method: immunoSEQ multiplex PCR; TCRdb's copy keeps in-frame clones and lacks some. The sample carries more than 300,000 clones, 80% to 90% recorded once. Sequencing was done on a sample of peripheral blood. The receptors come from a woman in her 50s with acute or convalescent COVID-19. Both conserved end residues are part of each CDR3.

>TRBV5-1|TRBJ1-3
CASSGGSSGNTIYF
>TRBV25-1|TRBJ2-5
CASSEERGGQETQYF
>TRBV25-1|TRBJ2-3
CASSWLAGETTDTQYF
>TRBV3-1/TRBV3-2|TRBJ1-1
CASSQNGQPVNTEAFF
>TRBV2|TRBJ1-1
CASIIYGTGGYTEAFF
>TRBV5-1|TRBJ2-7
CASSSLSYEQYF
>TRBV29-1|TRBJ2-3
CSVLTSGRASVYF
>TRBV5-1|TRBJ1-6
CASSVGLDNSPLHF
>TRBV27|TRBJ1-1
CASSPILLYQNTEAFF
>TRBV5-1|TRBJ1-4
CASSLQGGNEKLFF
>TRBV4-2|TRBJ2-7
CASSQGDISMEQYF
>TRBV7-9|TRBJ1-1
CASSPLSEAFF
>TRBV15|TRBJ2-5
CATSFQRGEETQYF
>TRBV7-7|TRBJ2-2
CASSLVGGGGLTGELFF
>TRBV19|TRBJ1-4
CASSFTGINEKLFF
>TRBV6-5|TRBJ2-3
CASSYSNTQYF
>TRBV7-2|TRBJ2-2
CASSLWGEGQKNTGELFF
>TRBV6-5|TRBJ2-4
CASSRISGSENIQYF
>TRBV18|TRBJ2-2
CASSPGTGATGELFF
>TRBV2|TRBJ1-1
CASSESRGTEAFF
>TRBV6-5|TRBJ2-1
CASRLGQGGKNEQFF
>TRBV18|TRBJ2-7
CASSPREFSYEQYF
>TRBV7-2|TRBJ2-5
CASSLAGGPHETQYF
>TRBV30|TRBJ2-1
CAWRRGGFWNEQFF
>TRBV5-1|TRBJ2-3
CASSSQASTDTQYF
>TRBV30|TRBJ1-1
CAWSVGVQGDTEAFF
>TRBV12-5|TRBJ2-1
CASGLGDRYNEQFF
>TRBV5-1|TRBJ1-1
CASSEGQGAHTEAFF
>TRBV3-1/TRBV3-2|TRBJ1-2
CASSQEGGNVYGYTF
>TRBV30|TRBJ1-1
CAWSVSDRQNTEAFF
>TRBV27|TRBJ1-3
CASSPNRGQLGNTIYF
>TRBV4-3|TRBJ2-3
CASSQVGRPTDTQYF
>TRBV3-1/TRBV3-2|TRBJ2-5
CASSQVVAGAQQETQYF
>TRBV23-1|TRBJ2-1
CASGCSGRYNEQFF
>TRBV19|TRBJ2-1
CASSIKTSGRAYEQFF
>TRBV19|TRBJ1-1
CASMSLGGGGTTEAFF
>TRBV20-1|TRBJ2-3
CSASSGGAEGTQYF
>TRBV28|TRBJ1-2
CASSITGGGNGYTF
>TRBV7-3|TRBJ2-7
CASSSDRVSYEQYF
>TRBV10-3|TRBJ2-3
CAISAQGQDTDTQYF
>TRBV30|TRBJ1-1
CAWTGGGITEAFF